The entry that follows covers one TCR beta chain sequence. Its antigen is not known. This entry belongs to a study of T cell responses to AZD1222 COVID-19 vaccine. General observations from the study: Targets within unmutated variant regions were reportedly found for nearly half of spike-specific TCRs.

Assay used: immunoSEQ multiplex PCR; TCRdb lists only in-frame clones, some missing. This table holds about 100,000 clones, more than 75% found once. V was cut by 5 bases and J by 7 bases, with 12 bases left in between. The length of the CDR3 is 13 residues. CDR1 is MDHEN and CDR2 is SYDVKM in the germline V gene. The genes are TRBV28 and TRBJ1-5, with D maybe TRBD1 (6 bases). This sample comprised peripheral blood, obtained on day 0 of AZD1222 vaccination. The origin of this receptor is an adult in good health. CDR3 DNA sequence: TGTGCCAGCAGTCTCACAGGGAACCAGCCCCAGCATTTT. This sequence encodes CASSLTGNQPQHF.